The 12 T cell receptor beta chains listed next were all sequenced from one sample in a study of blood T cell repertoires in COVID-19. Clones were sequenced by immunoSEQ multiplex PCR, and TCRdb holds only the in-frame ones, with some missing. This sample has more than 75,000 clones; approximately 86% occur once, and the top ten carry approximately 5.1%. What was sequenced was peripheral blood. The receptors were gathered from a woman of 80 years or more with acute or convalescent COVID-19.

The chain couples TRBV1 to TRBJ2-1; the D segment call TRBD2 is taken from the table without a DNA check. TRBV1 is deemed a pseudogene. The CDR3 runs 15 residues. CDR3 nucleotides: TGCACCAGCAGCCAAACCCCGGAGTGTTACAATGAGCAGTTCTTC. This translates into CTSSQTPECYNEQFF.

This clone appeared once. The chain links TRBV7-3 to TRBJ1-2; TRBD1 matches at 9 bases. There are 14 residues in the CDR3. V lost 5 bases and J lost 7; bases outside the gene matches: 8. Germline V gene lookup returns CDR1 SGHTA and CDR2 FQGTGA. The DNA for the CDR3 is TGTGCCAGCAGCGCGGGACAGGGCGGGTCTGGCTACACCTTC. Its translation: CASSAGQGGSGYTF.

This rearrangement joins TRBV29-1 to TRBJ1-1; D ambiguous. CDR3 length: 13 residues. Germline lookup yields CDR1 SQVTM and CDR2 ANQGSEA. Trimming shortened V by 3 bases and J by 10 bases, and 18 bases separated the two germline ends. DNA for the CDR3: TGCAGCGTTGACTTAGTGACTTTACCTGGAGCTTTCTTT. This translates into CSVDLVTLPGAFF.

The rearrangement links TRBV29-1 to TRBJ2-7, with 10 bases fitting TRBD1. Germline V gives CDR1 SQVTM, CDR2 ANQGSEA. Trimming at V came to 6 bases and at J to 5 bases, leaving 7 bases not matched to a gene. The CDR3 totals 13 residues. CDR3 residues: CSVATGGLDEQYF. The CDR3 nucleotides read TGCAGCGTGGCGACAGGGGGCCTCGACGAGCAGTACTTC.

This chain connects TRBV27 to TRBJ2-7; TRBD1 matches 9 bases. This CDR3 has 14 amino acids. CDR1 is MNHEY, CDR2 SMNVEV, per germline (reference sequence). The junction had 3 bases not matched to a gene; V was cut back by 4 bases and J by 2 bases. The CDR3 loop is CASSSGQGPYEQYF. The CDR3 coding sequence is TGTGCCAGCAGTTCTGGACAGGGGCCCTACGAGCAGTACTTC.

This chain uses TRBV5-1 with TRBJ2-2; no definite D call. Germline V gene data show CDR1 as SGHRS and CDR2 as YFSETQ. The CDR3 is 16 amino acids. V was cut by 2 bases and J by 5 bases, with 16 bases left in between. Here the CDR3 reads CASSFVSNRKTGELFF. CDR3 nucleotides: TGCGCCAGCAGCTTTGTTTCGAACAGAAAGACCGGGGAGCTGTTTTTT. Together with reference TRBV5-1 and TRBJ2-2, the CDR3 gives the full variable domain: KAGVTQTPRYLIKTRGQQVTLSCSPISGHRSVSWYQQTPGQGLQFLFEYFSETQRNKGNFPGRFSGRQFSNSRSEMNVSTLELGDSALYLCASSFVSNRKTGELFFGEGSRLTVL.

The V and J genes are TRBV7-2 and TRBJ2-5; 8 positions agree with TRBD2. V shed 5 bases and J 5 bases; nucleotides not matched to a gene: 13. Germline V gene lookup returns CDR1 SGHTA and CDR2 FQGNSA. This CDR3 contains 16 residues. The CDR3 region is CASSPTRGGVGETQYF. The CDR3 DNA follows: TGTGCCAGCAGCCCCACACGGGGGGGGGTCGGGGAGACCCAGTACTTC.

CDR3 amino acids: CASTPLAGGHSGANVLTF. The CDR3 nucleotides read TGTGCCAGTACCCCACTAGCGGGGGGCCACTCTGGGGCCAACGTCCTGACTTTC. The V and J genes are TRBV19 and TRBJ2-6; TRBD2 aligns across 12 bases. The germline V gene has CDR1 LNHDA and CDR2 SQIVND (reference sequence). The V gene end was trimmed by 7 bases and the J gene end by 0 bases; junction bases not matched to a gene: 7. CDR3 length: 18 residues.

The V and J genes are TRBV7-3 and TRBJ2-5, with 10 bases matching TRBD2. There are 17 residues in the CDR3. V was clipped by 6 bases and J by 5 bases; unmatched bases: 15. CDR1 and CDR2 (germline): SGHTA, FQGTGA. The CDR3 loop reads CASSPEGLALEGETQYF. The CDR3 nucleotides read TGTGCCAGCAGTCCGGAGGGACTAGCGCTAGAGGGGGAGACCCAGTACTTC.

DNA of the CDR3: TGTGCCAGTAGTATTGTGTCCAGTGAGGTCGGGGAGCTGTTTTTT. Translated: CASSIVSSEVGELFF. J is TRBJ2-2 and V is TRBV19; D not certain. This CDR3 comprises 15 residues. The germline V gene has CDR1 LNHDA and CDR2 SQIVND (reference sequence). Trimming removed 3 bases from V and 7 bases from J, with 15 bases in between.

This chain links TRBV6-2 or TRBV6-3 with TRBJ2-7; the D gene is possibly TRBD2 (5 bases). Germline CDR1 and CDR2: MNHEY and SVGEGT. The V end lost 6 bases, the J end lost 5 bases, and 11 bases lay between the germline ends. This CDR3 spans 12 amino acids. The CDR3 here is CASSRQRDEQYF. DNA for the CDR3: TGTGCCAGCAGCCGCCAGAGGGACGAGCAGTACTTC.

This clone came up a few times. The CDR3, as DNA: TGTGCCAGCAGCTTAGATGGTAGGGCAGGGCTTGACGAGCAGTACTTC. As protein: CASSLDGRAGLDEQYF. The chain links TRBV11-3 to TRBJ2-7; TRBD1 might be the D (5 bases). The CDR3 is made up of 16 amino acids. Trimming cost V 0 bases and J 5 bases, with 17 bases left between them. Germline V gene sequence: CDR1 SGHNT, CDR2 YENEEA.